This T cell receptor beta chain was documented in a study of shared clonotypes between healthy human individuals. This clone appeared once. Using immunoSEQ multiplex PCR, the repertoire was profiled, and TCRdb retains in-frame clones only, with some absent. Here the sample spans 300,000 to 400,000 clones, 87% being singletons. Germline CDR1 reads SGHTA; CDR2 reads FQGNSA. Between the trimmed V and J ends, which lost 7 bases and 3 bases, there was a span of 13 bases. The CDR3 sequence is 13 residues long. Sequencing input: memory CD8+ T cells sorted from blood. Documented subset: CD45RO+ cells pooled with CCR7-negative TemRA cells. The V and J genes are TRBV7-2 and TRBJ2-7; D is perhaps TRBD2 (6 bases). The clonotype was recovered from a man aged 18 to 35 in good health. The CDR3 bases are TGTGCCAGCATCAACCGGCGGGGCTACGAGCAGTACTTC. Encoded protein: CASINRRGYEQYF. The full variable domain, rest sourced from reference TRBV7-2 and TRBJ2-7, is GAGVSQSPSNKVTEKGKDVELRCDPISGHTALYWYRQSLGQGLEFLIYFQGNSAPDKSGLPSDRFSAERTGGSVSTLTIQRTQQEDSAVYLCASINRRGYEQYFGPGTRLTVT.